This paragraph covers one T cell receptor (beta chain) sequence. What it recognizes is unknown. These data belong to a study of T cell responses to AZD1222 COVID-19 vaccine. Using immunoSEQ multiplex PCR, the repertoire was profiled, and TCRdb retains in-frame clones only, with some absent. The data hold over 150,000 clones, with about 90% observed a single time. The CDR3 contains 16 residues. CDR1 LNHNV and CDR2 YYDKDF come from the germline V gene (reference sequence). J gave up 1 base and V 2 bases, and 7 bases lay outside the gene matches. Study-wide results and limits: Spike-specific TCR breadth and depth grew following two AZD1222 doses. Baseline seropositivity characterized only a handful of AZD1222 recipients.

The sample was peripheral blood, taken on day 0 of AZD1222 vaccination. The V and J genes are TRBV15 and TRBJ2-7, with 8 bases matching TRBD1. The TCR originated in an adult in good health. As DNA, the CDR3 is TGTGCCACCAGCAGACCGGCGAGGACAGGGTCCTACGAGCAGTACTTC. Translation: CATSRPARTGSYEQYF.